The 9 T cell receptor beta chains presented below share a single source sample, sequenced in a study of beta chain features in type 1 diabetes. Of the isolated RNA, all was reverse transcribed, and so the sequenced material was expressed TCRB transcripts. Some clones are missing from TCRdb's copy, which holds only in-frame ones; the method was immunoSEQ multiplex PCR. This sample yields under 400,000 clones, of which roughly an eighth are seen a single time; more than 0.015% belongs to the top ten. Sequenced sample: naive CD4+ T cells from blood. These receptors originate from a man in his late teens or twenties in good health.

This clone appeared many times. This same CDR3 is encoded by further DNA sequences in the sample. The V and J genes are TRBV14 and TRBJ2-4; D remains ambiguous. The CDR3 length is 14 residues. The V gene lost 4 bases and the J gene lost 0 bases, with 7 bases spanning the gap. The germline V gene encodes CDR1 SGHDN and CDR2 FVKESK. The CDR3: CASSPELAKNIQYF. CDR3 DNA sequence: TGTGCCAGCAGCCCAGAACTAGCCAAAAACATTCAGTACTTC.

This clone appeared a few times. The chain joins TRBV27 to TRBJ1-2; D unclear. The CDR3 consists of 18 residues. V gave up 5 bases and J gave up 4 bases, with 26 bases separating them. Per the germline V gene, CDR1 is MNHEY and CDR2 is SMNVEV (reference sequence). The CDR3, as DNA: TGTGCCAGCAGTCCCCGGGCGGGAAGTGAAGGGCGGCTCTATGGCTACACCTTC. Translation gives CASSPRAGSEGRLYGYTF.

Only a few counts were recorded for this clone. The rearrangement uses TRBV7-9 and TRBJ2-6, with 9 bases aligning to TRBD1. There are 18 residues in the CDR3. Per germline, CDR1 SEHNR and CDR2 FQNEAQ (reference sequence). Unmatched junction bases numbered 8, after V lost 5 bases and J lost 0 bases. CDR3 sequence: CASSAKTGGNSGANVLTF. The CDR3 nucleotides are TGTGCCAGCAGCGCAAAGACAGGGGGGAACTCTGGGGCCAACGTCCTGACTTTC. Full variable domain (rest looked up from reference TRBV7-9 and TRBJ2-6): DTGVSQNPRHKITKRGQNVTFRCDPISEHNRLYWYRQTLGQGPEFLTYFQNEAQLEKSRLLSDRFSAERPKGSFSTLEIQRTEQGDSAMYLCASSAKTGGNSGANVLTFGAGSRLTVL.

The chain combines TRBV7-3 with TRBJ2-1; TRBD2 matches 10 bases. The CDR3 length is 13 residues. Germline assignment: CDR1 SGHTA and CDR2 FQGTGA. V lost 6 bases, J lost 9 bases, and 5 bases stayed unmatched. CDR3 protein: CASSPTSGLEQFF. CDR3 in DNA: TGTGCCAGCAGTCCGACTAGCGGGCTTGAGCAGTTCTTC. Drawing the rest from reference TRBV7-3 and TRBJ2-1, the complete variable domain is GAGVSQTPSNKVTEKGKYVELRCDPISGHTALYWYRQSLGQGPEFLIYFQGTGAADDSGLPNDRFFAVRPEGSVSTLKIQRTERGDSAVYLCASSPTSGLEQFFGPGTRLTVL.

This clone appeared a few times. The chain recombines TRBV30 with TRBJ1-2, with D possibly matching TRBD1 (5 bases). CDR1 and CDR2 from the germline V gene are GTSNPN and SVGIG (reference sequence). V was shortened by 7 bases and J by 3 bases, with 21 bases between the two germline ends. The CDR3 contains 15 residues. CDR3 coding DNA: TGTGCCTCCCAAAAAGGGACGGGGGACTACTATGGCTACACCTTC. Its protein product is CASQKGTGDYYGYTF. Complete variable domain (other parts from reference TRBV30 and TRBJ1-2): SQTIHQWPATLVQPVGSPLSLECTVEGTSNPNLYWYRQAAGRGLQLLFYSVGIGQISSEVPQNLSASRPQDRQFILSSKKLLLSDSGFYLCASQKGTGDYYGYTFGSGTRLTVV.

This clone was seen ten or more times. The CDR3 reads CASREKCGTGELFF. CDR3 DNA sequence: TGCGCCAGCAGGGAAAAGTGCGGAACCGGGGAGCTGTTTTTT. The chain couples TRBV23-1 to TRBJ2-2, with D unresolved. TRBV23-1 is an open reading frame whose function is uncertain. The V end was cut by 6 bases, the J end by 5 bases, with 13 bases between. The CDR3 length is 14 residues.

J is TRBJ2-5 and V is TRBV28; D remains unclear. Germline values: CDR1 MDHEN, CDR2 SYDVKM. V gave up 5 bases and J gave up 1 base, with 14 bases separating them. The CDR3 length is 15 residues. CDR3 nucleotides: TGTGCCAGCAGTGCCCTAGGTGGTATCCAAGAGACCCAGTACTTC. Translated: CASSALGGIQETQYF.

This sequence joins TRBV7-3 and TRBJ2-1; 7 positions agree with TRBD2. The germline gives CDR1 SGHTA, CDR2 FQGTGA. This CDR3 is 14 amino acids long. Unmatched junction bases numbered 3, after V lost 2 bases and J lost 5 bases. In nucleotides, the CDR3 is TGTGCCAGCAGCTTATGGGGAGGGGACAATGAGCAGTTCTTC. Its translation is CASSLWGGDNEQFF. Looking up the rest from reference TRBV7-3 and TRBJ2-1 gives the full variable domain: GAGVSQTPSNKVTEKGKYVELRCDPISGHTALYWYRQSLGQGPEFLIYFQGTGAADDSGLPNDRFFAVRPEGSVSTLKIQRTERGDSAVYLCASSLWGGDNEQFFGPGTRLTVL.

There are a few counts of this clone. V and J are TRBV7-9 and TRBJ2-2; D perhaps matches TRBD1 (6 bases). CDR3 length: 14 amino acids. Trimming shortened V by 6 bases and J by 6 bases, and 14 bases separated the two germline ends. Germline CDR1 and CDR2: SEHNR and FQNEAQ (reference sequence). The CDR3 is CASRPNEGAGELFF. The CDR3 nucleotides read TGTGCCAGCAGACCCAATGAGGGGGCCGGGGAGCTGTTTTTT.